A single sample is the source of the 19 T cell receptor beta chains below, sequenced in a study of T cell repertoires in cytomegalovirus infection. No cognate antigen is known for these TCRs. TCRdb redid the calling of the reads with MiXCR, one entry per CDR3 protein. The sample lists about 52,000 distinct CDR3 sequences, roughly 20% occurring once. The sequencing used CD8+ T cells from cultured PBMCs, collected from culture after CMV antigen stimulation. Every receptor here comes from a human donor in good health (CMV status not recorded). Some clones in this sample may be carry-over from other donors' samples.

The CDR3 bases are TGCGCCAGCAGCCAAGAGACCCAGGGGAGTAGCACCGGGGAGCTGTTTTTT. Translation: CASSQETQGSSTGELFF. The V gene is TRBV4-3, the J gene TRBJ2-2; D might be TRBD1 (6 bases). Per germline, CDR1 LGHNA and CDR2 YSLEER. V shed 0 bases and J shed 4 bases, with 15 bases lying between them. The CDR3 spans 17 residues.

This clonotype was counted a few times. The CDR3 here is CASSERTSGRGNEQFF. The CDR3 bases are TGTGCCAGCAGTGAGAGGACTAGCGGGAGAGGAAATGAGCAGTTCTTC. The chain uses TRBV2 and TRBJ2-1; 13 positions agree with TRBD2. The germline V gene has CDR1 SNHLY and CDR2 FYNNEI. V shed 3 bases, J shed 7 bases, and the junction held 6 bases outside the gene matches. The CDR3 has 16 amino acids.

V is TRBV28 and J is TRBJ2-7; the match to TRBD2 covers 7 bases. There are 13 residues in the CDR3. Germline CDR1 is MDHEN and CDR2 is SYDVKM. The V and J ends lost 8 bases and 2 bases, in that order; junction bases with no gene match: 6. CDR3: CASGPSGAYEQYF. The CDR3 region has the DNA TGTGCCAGCGGGCCTAGCGGCGCCTACGAGCAGTACTTC.

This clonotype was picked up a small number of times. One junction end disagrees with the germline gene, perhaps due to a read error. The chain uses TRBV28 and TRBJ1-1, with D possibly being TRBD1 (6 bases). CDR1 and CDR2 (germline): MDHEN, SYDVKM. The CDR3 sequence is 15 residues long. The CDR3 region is CASSPPRDTGTEAFF. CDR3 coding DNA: TGTGCCAGCAGTCCGCCCCGGGACACTGGCACTGAAGCCTTCTTT.

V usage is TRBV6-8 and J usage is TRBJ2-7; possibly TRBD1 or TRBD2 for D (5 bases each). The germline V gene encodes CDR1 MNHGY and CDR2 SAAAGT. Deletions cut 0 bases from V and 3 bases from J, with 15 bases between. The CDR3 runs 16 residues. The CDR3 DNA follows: TGTGCCAGCAGTTACTCGATGGGGGAGATGGGCTACGAGCAGTACTTC. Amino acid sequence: CASSYSMGEMGYEQYF.

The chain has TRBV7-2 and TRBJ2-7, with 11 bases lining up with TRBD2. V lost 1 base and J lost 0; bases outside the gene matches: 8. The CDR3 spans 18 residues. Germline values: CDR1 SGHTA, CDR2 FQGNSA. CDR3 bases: TGTGCCAGCAGCTTAGGTGCACTAGCGGGGGCCCGCTCCTACGAGCAGTACTTC. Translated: CASSLGALAGARSYEQYF.

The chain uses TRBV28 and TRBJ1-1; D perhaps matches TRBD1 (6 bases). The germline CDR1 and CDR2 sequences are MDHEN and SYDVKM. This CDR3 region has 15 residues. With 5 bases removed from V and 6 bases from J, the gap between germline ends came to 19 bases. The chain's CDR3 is CASSRTDSDGAEAFF. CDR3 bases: TGTGCCAGCAGTCGGACAGACTCGGATGGGGCTGAAGCTTTCTTT.

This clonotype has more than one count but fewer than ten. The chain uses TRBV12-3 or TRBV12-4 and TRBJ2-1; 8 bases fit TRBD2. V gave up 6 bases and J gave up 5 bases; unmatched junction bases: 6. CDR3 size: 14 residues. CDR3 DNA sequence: TGTGCCAGCAGCCCGGGGGGGGGAAACAATGAGCAGTTCTTC. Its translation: CASSPGGGNNEQFF.

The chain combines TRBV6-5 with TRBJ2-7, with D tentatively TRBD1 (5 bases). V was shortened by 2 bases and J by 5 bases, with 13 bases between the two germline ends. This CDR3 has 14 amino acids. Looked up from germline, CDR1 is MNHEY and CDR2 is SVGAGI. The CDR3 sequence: CASSYNRWGDEQYF. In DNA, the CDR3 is TGTGCCAGCAGTTACAACAGATGGGGCGACGAGCAGTACTTC.

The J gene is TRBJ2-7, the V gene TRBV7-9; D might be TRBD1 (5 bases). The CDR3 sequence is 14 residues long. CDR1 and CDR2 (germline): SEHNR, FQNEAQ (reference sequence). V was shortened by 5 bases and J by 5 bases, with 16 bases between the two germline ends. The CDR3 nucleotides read TGTGCCAGCAGCCCTCGCAAAGGGGCCAACGAGCAGTACTTC. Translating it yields CASSPRKGANEQYF.

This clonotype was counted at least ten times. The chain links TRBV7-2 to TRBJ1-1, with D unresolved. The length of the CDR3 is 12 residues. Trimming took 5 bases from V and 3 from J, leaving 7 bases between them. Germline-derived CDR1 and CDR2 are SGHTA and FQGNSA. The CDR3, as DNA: TGTGCCAGCAGCGGAGCTTACACTGAAGCTTTCTTT. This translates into CASSGAYTEAFF.

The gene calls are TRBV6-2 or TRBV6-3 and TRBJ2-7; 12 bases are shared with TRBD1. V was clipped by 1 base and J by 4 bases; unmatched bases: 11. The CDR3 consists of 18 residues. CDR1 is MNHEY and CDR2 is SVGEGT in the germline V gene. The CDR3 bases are TGTGCCAGCAGTTACTACTCCGGGACAGGGGGCGATCCATACGAGCAGTACTTC. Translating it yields CASSYYSGTGGDPYEQYF.

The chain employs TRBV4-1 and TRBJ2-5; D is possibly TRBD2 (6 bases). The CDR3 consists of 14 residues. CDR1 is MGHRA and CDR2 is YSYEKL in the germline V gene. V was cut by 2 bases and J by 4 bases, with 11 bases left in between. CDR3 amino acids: CASSQLGEVETQYF. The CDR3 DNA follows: TGCGCCAGCAGCCAATTAGGGGAGGTAGAGACCCAGTACTTC.

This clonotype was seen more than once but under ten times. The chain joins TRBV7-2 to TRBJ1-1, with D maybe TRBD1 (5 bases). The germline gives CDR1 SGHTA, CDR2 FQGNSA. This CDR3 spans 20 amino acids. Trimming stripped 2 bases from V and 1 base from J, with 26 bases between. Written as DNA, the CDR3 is TGTGCCAGCAGCTTACGATGGGACTATCAGGGCTCTCAAAGGAACACTGAAGCTTTCTTT. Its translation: CASSLRWDYQGSQRNTEAFF.

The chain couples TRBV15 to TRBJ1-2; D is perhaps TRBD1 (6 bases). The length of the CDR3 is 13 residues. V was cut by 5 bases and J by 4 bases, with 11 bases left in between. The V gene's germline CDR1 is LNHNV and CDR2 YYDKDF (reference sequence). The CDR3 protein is CATSSRTAYGYTF. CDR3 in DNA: TGTGCCACCAGCTCCCGGACAGCCTATGGCTACACCTTC.

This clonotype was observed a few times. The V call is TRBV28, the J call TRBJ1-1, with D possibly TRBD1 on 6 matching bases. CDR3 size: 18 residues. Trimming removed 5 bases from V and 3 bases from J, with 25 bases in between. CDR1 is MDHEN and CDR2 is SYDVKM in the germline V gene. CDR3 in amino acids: CASSLPARGAGWDTEAFF. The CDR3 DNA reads TGTGCCAGCAGTCTCCCGGCGAGGGGGGCAGGGTGGGACACTGAAGCTTTCTTT.

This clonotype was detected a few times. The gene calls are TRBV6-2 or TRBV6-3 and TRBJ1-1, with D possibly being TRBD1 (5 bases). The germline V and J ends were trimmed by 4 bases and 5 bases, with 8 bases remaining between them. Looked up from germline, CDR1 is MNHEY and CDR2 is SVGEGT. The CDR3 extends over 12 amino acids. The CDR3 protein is CASSLRGTEAFF. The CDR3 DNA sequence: TGTGCCAGCAGTTTGAGGGGAACTGAAGCTTTCTTT.

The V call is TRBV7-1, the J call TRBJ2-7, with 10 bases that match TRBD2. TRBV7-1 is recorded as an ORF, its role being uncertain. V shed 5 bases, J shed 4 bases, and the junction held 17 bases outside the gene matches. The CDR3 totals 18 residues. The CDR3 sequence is CASSHPSGRARLEYEQYF. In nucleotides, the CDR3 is TGTGCCAGCAGCCACCCCAGCGGGAGGGCCCGCCTAGAGTACGAGCAGTACTTC.

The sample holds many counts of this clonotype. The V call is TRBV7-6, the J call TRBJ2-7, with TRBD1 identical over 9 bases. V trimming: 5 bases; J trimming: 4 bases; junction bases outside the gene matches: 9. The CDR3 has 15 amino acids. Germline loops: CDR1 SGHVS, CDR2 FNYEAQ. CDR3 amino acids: CASSRGSGQGYEQYF. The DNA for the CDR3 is TGTGCCAGCAGCCGGGGGTCGGGACAGGGTTACGAGCAGTACTTC.